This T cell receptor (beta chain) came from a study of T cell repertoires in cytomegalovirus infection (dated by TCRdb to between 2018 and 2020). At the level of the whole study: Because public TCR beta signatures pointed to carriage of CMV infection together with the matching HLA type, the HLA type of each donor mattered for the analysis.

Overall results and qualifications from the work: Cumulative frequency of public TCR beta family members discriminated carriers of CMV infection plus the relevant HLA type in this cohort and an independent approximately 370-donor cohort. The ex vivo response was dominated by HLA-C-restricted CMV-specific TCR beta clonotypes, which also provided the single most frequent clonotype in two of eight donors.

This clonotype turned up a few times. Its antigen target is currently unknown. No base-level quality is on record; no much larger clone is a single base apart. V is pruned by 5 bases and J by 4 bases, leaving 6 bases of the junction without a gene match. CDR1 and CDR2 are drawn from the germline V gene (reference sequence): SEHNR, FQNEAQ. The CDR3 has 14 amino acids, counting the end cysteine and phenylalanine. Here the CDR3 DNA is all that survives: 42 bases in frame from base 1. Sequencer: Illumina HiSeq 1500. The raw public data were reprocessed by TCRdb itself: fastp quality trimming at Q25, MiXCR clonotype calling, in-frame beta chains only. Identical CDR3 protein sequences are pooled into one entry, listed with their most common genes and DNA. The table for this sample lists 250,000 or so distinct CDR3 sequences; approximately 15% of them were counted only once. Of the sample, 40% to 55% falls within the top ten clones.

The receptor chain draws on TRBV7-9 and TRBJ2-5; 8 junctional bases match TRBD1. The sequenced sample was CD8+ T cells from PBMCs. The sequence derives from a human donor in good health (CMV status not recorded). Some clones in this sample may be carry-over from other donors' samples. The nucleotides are TGTGCCAGCAGCCACACGACAGGGGTAGAGACCCAGTACTTC. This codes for CASSHTTGVETQYF.